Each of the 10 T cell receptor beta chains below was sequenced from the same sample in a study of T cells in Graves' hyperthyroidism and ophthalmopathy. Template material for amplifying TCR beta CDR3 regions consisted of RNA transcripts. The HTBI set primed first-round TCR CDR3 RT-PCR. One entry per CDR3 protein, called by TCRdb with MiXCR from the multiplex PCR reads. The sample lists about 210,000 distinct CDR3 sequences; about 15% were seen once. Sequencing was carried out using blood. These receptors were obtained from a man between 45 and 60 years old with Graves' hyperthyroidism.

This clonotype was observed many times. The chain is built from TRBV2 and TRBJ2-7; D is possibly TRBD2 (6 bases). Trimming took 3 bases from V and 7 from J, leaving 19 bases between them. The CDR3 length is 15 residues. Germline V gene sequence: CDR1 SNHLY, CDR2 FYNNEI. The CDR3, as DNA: TGTGCCAGCAGTGACACCCGGGCCGGGGGTGGTGAGCAGTACTTC. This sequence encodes CASSDTRAGGGEQYF.

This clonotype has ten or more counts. CDR3 in DNA: TGCAGTGCTAGAGGTCTTAGCGGGACTAGCACAGATACGCAGTATTTT. Its protein is CSARGLSGTSTDTQYF. The chain links TRBV20-1 to TRBJ2-3; 8 bases line up with TRBD2. The junction had 6 bases not matched to a gene; V was cut back by 1 base and J by 0 bases. The CDR3 is 16 residues long. The germline gives CDR1 DFQATT, CDR2 SNEGSKA (reference sequence).

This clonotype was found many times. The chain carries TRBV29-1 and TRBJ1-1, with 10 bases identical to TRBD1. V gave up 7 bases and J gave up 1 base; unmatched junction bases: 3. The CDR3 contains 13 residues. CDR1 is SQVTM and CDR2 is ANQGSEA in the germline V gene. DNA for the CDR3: TGCAGCGCGGACAGGGGGGCGAACACTGAAGCTTTCTTT. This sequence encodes CSADRGANTEAFF.

CDR3 residues: CASSQEQGGQETQYF. The CDR3 DNA reads TGTGCCAGCAGCCAAGAACAGGGGGGCCAAGAGACCCAGTACTTC. This chain connects TRBV4-2 to TRBJ2-5; 8 bases line up with TRBD1. CDR3 length equals 15 residues. The V gene end was trimmed by 0 bases and the J gene end by 1 base; junction bases not matched to a gene: 1. Germline CDR1 reads LGHNA; CDR2 reads YNFKEQ.

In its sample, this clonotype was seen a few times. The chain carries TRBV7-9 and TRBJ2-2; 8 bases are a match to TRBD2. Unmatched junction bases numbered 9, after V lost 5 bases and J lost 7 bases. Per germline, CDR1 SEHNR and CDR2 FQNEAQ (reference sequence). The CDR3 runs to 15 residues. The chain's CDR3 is CASSNLAGINGELFF. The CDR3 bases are TGTGCCAGCAGCAACTTAGCGGGAATTAACGGGGAGCTGTTTTTT.

The CDR3: CASSSPGLAGSWETQYF. DNA of the CDR3: TGTGCCAGCAGTTCCCCGGGACTAGCGGGAAGTTGGGAGACCCAGTACTTC. The V gene is TRBV27, the J gene TRBJ2-5; 13 nucleotides match TRBD2. J lost 5 bases, V lost 4 bases, and 10 bases had no gene match. The CDR3 is made up of 17 amino acids. Germline V CDR1 and CDR2: MNHEY, SMNVEV (reference sequence).

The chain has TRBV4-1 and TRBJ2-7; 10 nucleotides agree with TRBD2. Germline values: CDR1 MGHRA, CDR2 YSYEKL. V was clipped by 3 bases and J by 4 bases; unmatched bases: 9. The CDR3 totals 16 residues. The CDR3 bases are TGCGCCAGCAGCCACCCGTCTAGCGGGAGTGGGTACGAGCAGTACTTC. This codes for CASSHPSSGSGYEQYF.

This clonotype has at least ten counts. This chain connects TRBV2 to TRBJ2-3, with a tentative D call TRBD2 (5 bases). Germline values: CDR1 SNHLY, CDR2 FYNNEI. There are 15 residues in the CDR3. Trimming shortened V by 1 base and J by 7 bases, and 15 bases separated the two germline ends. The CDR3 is CASSEVPGEGYTQYF. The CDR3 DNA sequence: TGTGCCAGCAGTGAAGTACCCGGGGAAGGGTATACGCAGTATTTT.

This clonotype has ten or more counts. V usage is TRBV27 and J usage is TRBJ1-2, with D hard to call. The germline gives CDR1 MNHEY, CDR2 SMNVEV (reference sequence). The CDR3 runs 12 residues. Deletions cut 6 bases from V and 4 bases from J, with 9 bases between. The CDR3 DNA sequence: TGTGCCAGCAGCCCGATGGGCTATGGCTACACCTTC. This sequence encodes CASSPMGYGYTF.

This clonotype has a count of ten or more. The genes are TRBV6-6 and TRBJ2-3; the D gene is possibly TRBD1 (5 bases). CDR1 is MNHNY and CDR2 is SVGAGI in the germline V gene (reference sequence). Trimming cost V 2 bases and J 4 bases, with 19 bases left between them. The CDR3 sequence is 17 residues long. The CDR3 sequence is CASSYGAVVYSSDTQYF. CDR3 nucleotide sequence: TGTGCCAGCAGTTACGGGGCGGTGGTGTACAGTTCAGATACGCAGTATTTT.